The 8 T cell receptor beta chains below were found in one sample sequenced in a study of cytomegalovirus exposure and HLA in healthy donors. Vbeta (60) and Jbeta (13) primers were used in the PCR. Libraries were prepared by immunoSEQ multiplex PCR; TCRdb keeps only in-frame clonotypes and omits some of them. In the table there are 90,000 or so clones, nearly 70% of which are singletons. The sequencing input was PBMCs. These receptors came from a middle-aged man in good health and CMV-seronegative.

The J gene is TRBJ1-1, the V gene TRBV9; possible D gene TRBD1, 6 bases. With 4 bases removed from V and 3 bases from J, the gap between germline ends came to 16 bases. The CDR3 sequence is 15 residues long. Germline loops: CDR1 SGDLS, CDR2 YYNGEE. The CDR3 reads CASSSQGRGDTEAFF. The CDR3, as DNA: TGTGCCAGCAGCTCCCAGGGGAGGGGAGACACTGAAGCTTTCTTT.

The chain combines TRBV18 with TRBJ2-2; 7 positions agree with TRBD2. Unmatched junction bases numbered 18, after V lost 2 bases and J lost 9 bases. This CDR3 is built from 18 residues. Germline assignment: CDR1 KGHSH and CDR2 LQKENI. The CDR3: CASSPGPGRTSKDRELFF. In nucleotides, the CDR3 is TGTGCCAGCTCACCAGGCCCCGGGAGGACTAGTAAAGATAGGGAGCTGTTTTTT.

The CDR3 sequence: CASSHTGTGDTEAFF. The CDR3 DNA is TGTGCCAGCAGCCATACCGGGACAGGGGACACTGAAGCTTTCTTT. The chain uses TRBV13 and TRBJ1-1; 10 bases match TRBD1. CDR1 is PRHDT and CDR2 is FYEKMQ in the germline V gene (reference sequence). The CDR3 sequence is 15 residues long. V gave up 5 bases and J gave up 3 bases; unmatched junction bases: 6.

The CDR3 nucleotides read TGTGCCAGCAGCATAGGGGCGTTGAACACTGAAGCTTTCTTT. It is translated as CASSIGALNTEAFF. The rearrangement joins TRBV7-9 to TRBJ1-1, with D perhaps TRBD1 (5 bases). Trimming took 5 bases from V and 0 from J, leaving 10 bases between them. The CDR3 loop spans 14 amino acids. CDR1 is SEHNR and CDR2 is FQNEAQ in the germline V gene (reference sequence).

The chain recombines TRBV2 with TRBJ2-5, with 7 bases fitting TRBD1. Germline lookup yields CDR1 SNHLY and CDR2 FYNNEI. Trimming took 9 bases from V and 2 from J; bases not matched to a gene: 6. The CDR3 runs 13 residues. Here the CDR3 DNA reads TGTGCCAGTAATGGACAGGTTCAAGAGACCCAGTACTTC. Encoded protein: CASNGQVQETQYF. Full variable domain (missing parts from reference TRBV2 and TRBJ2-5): EPEVTQTPSHQVTQMGQEVILRCVPISNHLYFYWYRQILGQKVEFLVSFYNNEISEKSEIFDDQFSVERPDGSNFTLKIRSTKLEDSAMYFCASNGQVQETQYFGPGTRLLVL.

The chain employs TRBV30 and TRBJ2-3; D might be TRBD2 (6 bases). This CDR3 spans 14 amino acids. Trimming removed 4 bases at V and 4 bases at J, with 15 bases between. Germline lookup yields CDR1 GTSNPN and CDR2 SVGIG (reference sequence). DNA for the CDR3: TGTGCCTGGAATCGGGCCTCTAGCGCAGATACGCAGTATTTT. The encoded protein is CAWNRASSADTQYF.

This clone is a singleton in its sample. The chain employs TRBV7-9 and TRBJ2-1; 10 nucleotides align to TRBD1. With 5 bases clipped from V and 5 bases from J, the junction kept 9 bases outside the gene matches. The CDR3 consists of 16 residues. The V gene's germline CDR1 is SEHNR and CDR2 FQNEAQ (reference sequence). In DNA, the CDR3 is TGTGCCAGCAGCCCCGACAGGGGGCGCCGGAACAATGAGCAGTTCTTC. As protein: CASSPDRGRRNNEQFF.

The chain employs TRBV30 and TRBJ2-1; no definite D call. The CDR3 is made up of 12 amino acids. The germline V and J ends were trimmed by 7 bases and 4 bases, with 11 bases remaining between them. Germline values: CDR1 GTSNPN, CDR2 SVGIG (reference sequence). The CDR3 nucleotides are TGTGCCTCCCCTGGGCCGTACAATGAGCAGTTCTTC. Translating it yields CASPGPYNEQFF.